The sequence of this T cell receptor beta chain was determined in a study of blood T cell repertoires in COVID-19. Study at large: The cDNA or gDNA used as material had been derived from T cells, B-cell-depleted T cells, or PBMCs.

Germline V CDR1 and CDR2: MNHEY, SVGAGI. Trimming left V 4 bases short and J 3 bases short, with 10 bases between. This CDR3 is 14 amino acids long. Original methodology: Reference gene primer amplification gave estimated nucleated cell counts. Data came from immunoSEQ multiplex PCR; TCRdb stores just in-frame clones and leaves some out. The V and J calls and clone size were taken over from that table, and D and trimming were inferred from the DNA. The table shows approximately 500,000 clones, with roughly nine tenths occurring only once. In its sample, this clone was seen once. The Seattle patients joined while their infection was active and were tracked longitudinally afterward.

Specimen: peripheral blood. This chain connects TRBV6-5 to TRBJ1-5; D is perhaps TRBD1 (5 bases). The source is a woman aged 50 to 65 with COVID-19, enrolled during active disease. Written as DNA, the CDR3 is TGTGCCAGCAGTTTCGACAGACCCAATCAGCCCCAGCATTTT. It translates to CASSFDRPNQPQHF.